The T cell receptor (beta chain) under discussion was sequenced for a study of blood T cell repertoires in COVID-19. The CDR3 is 12 amino acids. Germline assignment: CDR1 MNHEY and CDR2 SVGAGI. Trimming cost V 2 bases and J 12 bases, with 8 bases left between them. This table comes from immunoSEQ multiplex PCR, and its TCRdb copy is limited to in-frame clones, with some not included. The sample holds about 28,000 clones, 60% to 80% seen once. This clone was seen once. The sample consisted of peripheral blood. The chain uses TRBV6-5 and TRBJ1-6; D is perhaps TRBD1 (5 bases). The origin of this receptor is a boy aged 2 to 10 with active or convalescent COVID-19. CDR3 in DNA: TGTGCCAGCAGTTACCGGGGGGGACCCCTCCACTTT. It yields the protein CASSYRGGPLHF.